The 28 T cell receptor beta chains reported below all come from one sample, sequenced in a study of shared clonotypes between healthy human individuals. Generated by immunoSEQ multiplex PCR, the TCRdb table keeps only in-frame clones and is missing some. The sample lists approximately 2.1 million clones; approximately 95% were seen once. Sequencing was performed on naive CD4+ T cells from PBMCs. Described subset: CD45RA+ positively selected. These receptors came from a man aged 18 to 30 in good health. Some clones in this sample may be carry-over from other donors' samples.

This chain joins TRBV1 and TRBJ2-5; the D segment call TRBD1 is taken from the table without a DNA check. TRBV1 is a pseudogene locus. The CDR3 totals 17 residues. CDR3 nucleotide sequence: TGCACCAGCAGCCAGCCGCCCCCTCAGGGTCTTCAAGAGACCCAGTACTTC. Translating it yields CTSSQPPPQGLQETQYF.

Worth noting for this clone: This sample also contains other DNA sequences that code for the same CDR3. This chain uses TRBV30 with TRBJ2-5, with D perhaps TRBD2 (5 bases). CDR1 is GTSNPN and CDR2 is SVGIG in the germline V gene (reference sequence). V lost 0 bases and J 4 bases, leaving 6 bases between the germline ends. The CDR3 loop spans 12 amino acids. The CDR3 is CAWSVGGETQYF. The CDR3, as DNA: TGTGCCTGGAGTGTAGGAGGAGAGACCCAGTACTTC.

A note on this clone: Other DNA sequences of this sample code for an identical CDR3. The chain combines TRBV6-1 with TRBJ2-7; D gene uncertain. Looked up from germline, CDR1 is MNHNS and CDR2 is SASEGT. Trimming shortened V by 3 bases and J by 1 base, and 7 bases separated the two germline ends. The CDR3 sequence is 13 residues long. CDR3 bases: TGTGCCAGCAGTGATTCGCGGTCCTACGAGCAGTACTTC. This gives the protein CASSDSRSYEQYF.

The chain combines TRBV7-9 with TRBJ2-7; 9 positions agree with TRBD2. Germline values: CDR1 SEHNR, CDR2 FQNEAQ (reference sequence). The CDR3 contains 15 residues. The V and J ends lost 5 bases and 6 bases, in that order; junction bases with no gene match: 11. The CDR3 protein is CASSPISGRVGEQYF. CDR3 bases: TGTGCCAGCAGCCCAATTAGCGGGAGAGTGGGCGAGCAGTACTTC.

This chain uses TRBV11-3 with TRBJ2-2, with 9 bases aligning to TRBD1. Per germline, CDR1 SGHNT and CDR2 YENEEA. V shed 5 bases and J 6 bases; nucleotides not matched to a gene: 7. This CDR3 is 15 amino acids long. Written as DNA, the CDR3 is TGTGCCAGCAGCACGGGACAGGGAAGCTCCGGGGAGCTGTTTTTT. Its protein is CASSTGQGSSGELFF.

As DNA, the CDR3 is TGTGCCAGCAGTGACGCTGGGGGGGGCATTCAGTACTTC. Translation gives CASSDAGGGIQYF. The V call is TRBV6-1, the J call TRBJ2-4; 7 positions match TRBD2. V was clipped by 3 bases and J by 9 bases; unmatched bases: 5. Germline V lookup: CDR1 MNHNS, CDR2 SASEGT. The CDR3 extends over 13 amino acids.

The chain combines TRBV5-4 with TRBJ2-7; TRBD2 is a possible D gene (6 bases). The CDR3 length is 16 residues. Germline V gene data show CDR1 as SGHNT and CDR2 as YYREEE (reference sequence). Trimming pared 5 bases from V and 3 bases from J, leaving 21 bases between. Here the CDR3 DNA reads TGTGCCAGCAGGGCGAACGCGGGGCCTCCAAACTACGAGCAGTACTTC. Protein: CASRANAGPPNYEQYF.

CDR3 sequence reads: CASSAFGTGTYNEQFF. As DNA, the CDR3 is TGTGCCAGCTCCGCCTTCGGGACAGGGACGTACAATGAGCAGTTCTTC. The genes are TRBV18 and TRBJ2-1; 9 nucleotides agree with TRBD1. Germline CDR1 and CDR2: KGHSH and LQKENI. The CDR3 runs 16 residues. Germline trimming cut 6 bases from V and 4 bases from J; bases unmatched to any gene: 10. Filled out from reference TRBV18 and TRBJ2-1, the complete variable domain reads NAGVMQNPRHLVRRRGQEARLRCSPMKGHSHVYWYRQLPEEGLKFMVYLQKENIIDESGMPKERFSAEFPKEGPSILRIQQVVRGDSAAYFCASSAFGTGTYNEQFFGPGTRLTVL.

This CDR3 reads CASSPSETPARRAFF. CDR3 in DNA: TGTGCCAGCAGCCCCTCCGAGACCCCCGCGAGGAGAGCTTTCTTT. This chain joins TRBV28 and TRBJ1-1, with D uncertain. The CDR3 is 15 amino acids. From germline, CDR1 is MDHEN and CDR2 SYDVKM. V lost 6 bases to trimming and J lost 10 bases, with 24 bases between them.

The V call is TRBV18, the J call TRBJ1-5; a possible D gene is TRBD1 (5 bases). The germline gives CDR1 KGHSH, CDR2 LQKENI. The CDR3 sequence is 15 residues long. V lost 0 bases and J 9 bases, leaving 15 bases between the germline ends. This chain's CDR3 is CASSPPGVRGAPQHF. Here the CDR3 DNA reads TGTGCCAGCTCACCACCGGGGGTTAGGGGTGCGCCCCAGCATTTT.

The chain joins TRBV10-1 to TRBJ2-1; 10 bases agree with TRBD2. CDR1 is WNHNN and CDR2 is SYGVQD in the germline V gene (reference sequence). The junction had 1 base not matched to a gene; V was cut back by 5 bases and J by 3 bases. The CDR3 has 14 amino acids. CDR3 DNA sequence: TGCGCCAGCAGTTCTAGCGGGAGCTACAATGAGCAGTTCTTC. The encoded protein is CASSSSGSYNEQFF.

The rearrangement uses TRBV14 and TRBJ2-1, with 8 bases identical to TRBD1. Germline CDR1 reads SGHDN; CDR2 reads FVKESK. CDR3 length: 16 residues. V lost 4 bases, J lost 6 bases, and 11 bases stayed unmatched. The CDR3 nucleotides read TGTGCCAGCAGCCCACTGGGGACAGGAATCTCCAATGAGCAGTTCTTC. It specifies CASSPLGTGISNEQFF. Together with reference TRBV14 and TRBJ2-1, the CDR3 gives the full variable domain: EAGVTQFPSHSVIEKGQTVTLRCDPISGHDNLYWYRRVMGKEIKFLLHFVKESKQDESGMPNNRFLAERTGGTYSTLKVQPAELEDSGVYFCASSPLGTGISNEQFFGPGTRLTVL.

This chain connects TRBV19 to TRBJ2-2; 8 bases fit TRBD1. With V trimmed by 9 bases and J by 0 bases, 6 bases remained unmatched. Looked up from germline, CDR1 is LNHDA and CDR2 is SQIVND (reference sequence). This CDR3 spans 15 amino acids. CDR3 region: CASGPGQANTGELFF. CDR3 DNA: TGTGCCAGCGGACCGGGACAGGCGAACACCGGGGAGCTGTTTTTT.

V usage is TRBV18 and J usage is TRBJ1-2; D ambiguous. CDR1 KGHSH and CDR2 LQKENI come from the germline V gene. V lost 2 bases and J lost 0, with 13 bases in between. The CDR3 is 16 residues long. CDR3: CASSPGPEKSNYGYTF. The CDR3 DNA sequence: TGTGCCAGCTCACCAGGGCCGGAAAAATCTAACTATGGCTACACCTTC.

The chain carries TRBV19 and TRBJ1-2; D is unresolved. The CDR3 length is 14 residues. Germline lookup yields CDR1 LNHDA and CDR2 SQIVND (reference sequence). V was pared by 5 bases and J by 1 base, with 11 bases between. CDR3 protein: CASSVRARNYGYTF. The CDR3 coding sequence is TGTGCCAGTAGTGTCCGGGCCCGTAACTATGGCTACACCTTC.

The rearrangement links TRBV4-2 to TRBJ2-2; D may match TRBD1 or TRBD2 (5 bases each). The CDR3 length is 17 residues. The germline V and J ends were trimmed by 0 bases and 3 bases, with 14 bases remaining between them. CDR1 is LGHNA, CDR2 YNFKEQ, per germline. DNA for the CDR3: TGTGCCAGCAGCCAAGATCGAGGGACCTGGGACACCGGGGAGCTGTTTTTT. Translated: CASSQDRGTWDTGELFF.

In nucleotides, the CDR3 is TGTGCCAGCGGGGGACAGGGGGCTTTCGAGCAGTACTTC. It translates to CASGGQGAFEQYF. This rearrangement joins TRBV28 to TRBJ2-7; 12 bases align to TRBD1. Trimming removed 8 bases from V and 6 bases from J; junction bases left unmatched: 5. CDR1 is MDHEN and CDR2 is SYDVKM in the germline V gene. This CDR3 contains 13 residues.

The rearrangement links TRBV18 to TRBJ1-1, with no clear D. Germline V gene lookup returns CDR1 KGHSH and CDR2 LQKENI. Trimming stripped 3 bases from V and 9 bases from J, with 14 bases between. CDR3 size: 13 residues. CDR3: CASSPLNGFQAFF. CDR3 bases: TGTGCCAGCTCACCCCTGAATGGTTTTCAAGCTTTCTTT.

The CDR3 nucleotides are TGTGCCAGCAGCTCGGCGGAAGGGGCCCAAGCTTTCTTT. It encodes CASSSAEGAQAFF. The chain couples TRBV14 to TRBJ1-1; TRBD1 is a possible D gene (5 bases). This CDR3 contains 13 residues. V was pared by 5 bases and J by 9 bases, with 16 bases between. Germline assignment: CDR1 SGHDN and CDR2 FVKESK.

Note on this clone: Other DNA variants within this sample encode the same CDR3. J is TRBJ2-7 and V is TRBV5-1; D is perhaps TRBD1 or TRBD2 (6 bases each). The CDR3 is made up of 14 amino acids. Germline CDR1 reads SGHRS; CDR2 reads YFSETQ. The V end was cut by 0 bases, the J end by 1 base, with 8 bases between. CDR3 DNA sequence: TGCGCCAGCAGCTTGGTAGGGGGGTCCTACGAGCAGTACTTC. This sequence encodes CASSLVGGSYEQYF.

This clone was recorded once. The chain combines TRBV6-1 with TRBJ1-5, with D hard to call. Trimming cost V 1 base and J 2 bases, with 9 bases left between them. From germline, CDR1 is MNHNS and CDR2 SASEGT. The CDR3 extends over 15 amino acids. The CDR3 nucleotides are TGTGCCAGCAGTGAAGTAAGAGTCCGCAATCAGCCCCAGCATTTT. Translation: CASSEVRVRNQPQHF.

To note about this clone: One end of the junction is discordant with germline, which a read error may explain. The sample holds other DNA sequences that translate to the same CDR3. This rearrangement joins TRBV7-9 to TRBJ2-2; maybe TRBD2 (5 bases). The germline V gene has CDR1 SEHNR and CDR2 FQNEAQ (reference sequence). CDR3 length: 13 amino acids. Here the CDR3 DNA reads TGTGCCAGCGGATCCGAGAACACCGGGGAGTTGTTTTTT. This translates into CASGSENTGELFF.

This clone was picked up one time. The rearrangement uses TRBV2 and TRBJ1-4, with D unclear. In germline, CDR1 is SNHLY, CDR2 FYNNEI. V shed 2 bases and J shed 0 bases, with 4 bases lying between them. The CDR3 has 14 amino acids. CDR3 sequence: CASSEYPTNEKLFF. In DNA, the CDR3 is TGTGCCAGCAGTGAATACCCAACTAATGAAAAACTGTTTTTT.

The CDR3 sequence is CASSSGTGDNQPQHF. The CDR3 region has the DNA TGTGCCAGCAGCTCCGGGACAGGGGACAATCAGCCCCAGCATTTT. The V gene is TRBV6-1, the J gene TRBJ1-5; 10 nucleotides match TRBD1. V lost 6 bases, J lost 3 bases, and 5 bases stayed unmatched. The CDR3 has 15 amino acids. Germline-derived CDR1 and CDR2 are MNHNS and SASEGT.

This clone was detected a few times. The gene calls are TRBV19 and TRBJ2-7, with a weak D call TRBD2 (5 bases). Looked up from germline, CDR1 is LNHDA and CDR2 is SQIVND (reference sequence). Trimming shortened V by 5 bases and J by 4 bases, and 15 bases separated the two germline ends. This CDR3 comprises 14 residues. The CDR3 reads CASSSVLEGYEQYF. The CDR3 region has the DNA TGTGCCAGTAGTTCCGTCTTAGAGGGTTACGAGCAGTACTTC.

V gene TRBV6-5 combines with J gene TRBJ2-7; no clear D gene. The CDR3 totals 14 residues. The V gene lost 5 bases and the J gene lost 2 bases, with 13 bases spanning the gap. Germline CDR1 reads MNHEY; CDR2 reads SVGAGI. Here the CDR3 DNA reads TGTGCCAGCAGTCGGAAGGGTTGGGCCTACGAGCAGTACTTC. This gives the protein CASSRKGWAYEQYF.

Worth noting for this clone: Other DNA variants within this sample encode the same CDR3. The chain combines TRBV28 with TRBJ2-1; unclear D gene. The CDR3 is 10 amino acids. The V end lost 2 bases, the J end lost 7 bases, and 0 bases lay between the germline ends. Germline CDR1 reads MDHEN; CDR2 reads SYDVKM. The CDR3 protein is CASSLNEQFF. DNA of the CDR3: TGTGCCAGCAGTTTAAATGAGCAGTTCTTC.

J is TRBJ2-2 and V is TRBV10-2; tentatively, D is TRBD1 (6 bases). Germline V gene lookup returns CDR1 WSHSY and CDR2 SAAADI. CDR3 length equals 14 residues. Trimming removed 8 bases from V and 6 bases from J, with 16 bases in between. The CDR3 region has the DNA TGCGCCAGCGGCCCGGCAGGGGCCCCCGGGGAGCTGTTTTTT. Translating gives CASGPAGAPGELFF.